These 29 T cell receptor beta chains share one sample of origin, sequenced in a study of OX40 agonist ivuxolimab in advanced cancers. Data came from immunoSEQ multiplex PCR; TCRdb stores just in-frame clones and leaves some out. The table records around 68,000 clones, around 87% of them present only once. This sample comprised CD4+ or CD8+ T cells sorted from blood, obtained in a trial of the OX40 agonist ivuxolimab. The receptors shown here come from an adult with an advanced solid tumor such as melanoma, head and neck, liver or kidney cancer.

This clone was observed a handful of times. The V and J genes are TRBV27 and TRBJ2-7; D is uncertain. V lost 5 bases, J lost 3 bases, and 11 bases lay in between. Germline V gene lookup returns CDR1 MNHEY and CDR2 SMNVEV (reference sequence). This CDR3 spans 13 amino acids. DNA for the CDR3: TGTGCCAGCAGTCCAACCCGCTACTACGAGCAGTACTTC. Translation: CASSPTRYYEQYF.

J is TRBJ1-5 and V is TRBV7-2, with D possibly being TRBD1 (6 bases). This CDR3 has 16 amino acids. Trimming removed 5 bases at V and 1 base at J, with 15 bases between. The germline gives CDR1 SGHTA, CDR2 FQGNSA. The CDR3 DNA reads TGTGCCAGCAGCGAAGTGGGGGGGGCCAGCAATCAGCCCCAGCATTTT. Amino acids: CASSEVGGASNQPQHF.

The chain couples TRBV5-1 to TRBJ1-1; 8 bases match TRBD1. J lost 2 bases, V lost 3 bases, and 6 bases had no gene match. This CDR3 contains 15 residues. CDR1 is SGHRS and CDR2 is YFSETQ in the germline V gene. In DNA form, the CDR3 reads TGCGCCAGCAGCTCAGGGGGCGCGTATAACACTGAAGCTTTCTTT. Protein product: CASSSGGAYNTEAFF.

The chain employs TRBV5-8 and TRBJ1-1, with D uncertain. CDR1 and CDR2 (germline): SGHTS, YDEGEE. V lost 3 bases to trimming and J lost 1 base, with 13 bases between them. This CDR3 contains 15 residues. CDR3 sequence reads: CASSSRLGWNTEAFF. As DNA, the CDR3 is TGTGCCAGCAGCTCGCGTCTGGGATGGAACACTGAAGCTTTCTTT.

This clone was recorded once. The V gene is TRBV19, the J gene TRBJ2-7, with D hard to call. Germline V lookup: CDR1 LNHDA, CDR2 SQIVND (reference sequence). The V gene lost 5 bases and the J gene lost 3 bases, with 14 bases spanning the gap. This CDR3 has 14 amino acids. This CDR3 reads CASSPNFGYYEQYF. In DNA, the CDR3 is TGTGCCAGTAGTCCCAATTTCGGATACTACGAGCAGTACTTC.

This clone came up a few times. V is TRBV19 and J is TRBJ1-3; D not certain. The V gene lost 6 bases and the J gene lost 0 bases, with 9 bases spanning the gap. The germline CDR1 and CDR2 sequences are LNHDA and SQIVND (reference sequence). The CDR3 is 14 amino acids. The DNA for the CDR3 is TGTGCCAGTAGAGCCCTTAGCTCTGGAAACACCATATATTTT. This translates into CASRALSSGNTIYF. Using reference TRBV19 and TRBJ1-3 for the parts outside the CDR3, the full variable domain is DGGITQSPKYLFRKEGQNVTLSCEQNLNHDAMYWYRQDPGQGLRLIYYSQIVNDFQKGDIAEGYSVSREKKESFPLTVTSAQKNPTAFYLCASRALSSGNTIYFGEGSWLTVV.

This sequence joins TRBV5-1 and TRBJ2-2, with 7 positions matching TRBD1. The germline gives CDR1 SGHRS, CDR2 YFSETQ. After removal of 3 bases from V and 4 bases from J, the junction contained 6 bases not matched to a gene. The CDR3 totals 15 residues. Here the CDR3 DNA reads TGCGCCAGCAGCTCGACAGGGACGGGCACCGGGGAGCTGTTTTTT. It yields the protein CASSSTGTGTGELFF.

This clone has only one observation. The CDR3 nucleotides are TGCGCCAGCAGCTCTAGGAGACAGGGGAGGAACACTGAAGCTTTCTTT. Its translation: CASSSRRQGRNTEAFF. This chain connects TRBV5-1 to TRBJ1-1, with 8 bases identical to TRBD1. There are 16 residues in the CDR3. Looked up from germline, CDR1 is SGHRS and CDR2 is YFSETQ. The V segment lost 3 bases and the J segment 1 base; nucleotides outside the gene matches: 8.

V and J are TRBV6-1 and TRBJ2-2; D remains ambiguous. CDR3 length: 12 residues. V was pared by 5 bases and J by 2 bases, with 3 bases between. Germline V CDR1 and CDR2: MNHNS, SASEGT. The CDR3, as DNA: TGTGCCAGCAGTCAAAACACCGGGGAGCTGTTTTTT. It yields the protein CASSQNTGELFF.

V and J are TRBV10-1 and TRBJ1-1, with TRBD1 matching 9 bases. CDR1 and CDR2 from the germline V gene are WNHNN and SYGVQD (reference sequence). The V segment lost 0 bases and the J segment 0 bases; nucleotides outside the gene matches: 5. The CDR3 has 17 amino acids. In DNA, the CDR3 is TGCGCCAGCAGTGAGTCGGGGACAGGGCGAATGAACACTGAAGCTTTCTTT. This sequence encodes CASSESGTGRMNTEAFF.

V gene TRBV19 combines with J gene TRBJ2-2, with 14 nucleotides matching TRBD2. The CDR3 covers 17 residues. Germline CDR1 LNHDA, CDR2 SQIVND (reference sequence). The ends lost 7 bases at V and 8 bases at J; junction bases unmatched: 12. The CDR3 DNA sequence: TGTGCCAGTACGCGGACTAGCGGGGGGCCAGGGAGTGGGGAGCTGTTTTTT. Protein: CASTRTSGGPGSGELFF. Complete variable domain (other parts from reference TRBV19 and TRBJ2-2): DGGITQSPKYLFRKEGQNVTLSCEQNLNHDAMYWYRQDPGQGLRLIYYSQIVNDFQKGDIAEGYSVSREKKESFPLTVTSAQKNPTAFYLCASTRTSGGPGSGELFFGEGSRLTVL.

The chain joins TRBV9 to TRBJ2-3; D may be TRBD1 (5 bases). Germline V gene sequence: CDR1 SGDLS, CDR2 YYNGEE. CDR3 length: 14 amino acids. The V end was cut by 2 bases, the J end by 3 bases, with 10 bases between. CDR3 DNA sequence: TGTGCCAGCAGCGTGGGGCAGGGAACAGATACGCAGTATTTT. This encodes CASSVGQGTDTQYF.

V is TRBV30 and J is TRBJ1-2; 8 bases match TRBD1. This CDR3 has 12 residues. The V and J ends lost 4 bases and 4 bases, in that order; junction bases with no gene match: 2. Germline V gene lookup returns CDR1 GTSNPN and CDR2 SVGIG (reference sequence). CDR3 sequence: CAWTGGGYGYTF. DNA of the CDR3: TGTGCCTGGACAGGGGGCGGCTATGGCTACACCTTC.

The rearrangement joins TRBV11-3 to TRBJ2-1; D remains unclear. The CDR3 is 13 residues long. Germline values: CDR1 SGHNT, CDR2 YENEEA. V lost 4 bases and J 3 bases, leaving 7 bases between the germline ends. CDR3 residues: CASSSKDYNEQFF. DNA for the CDR3: TGTGCCAGCAGCTCGAAGGACTACAATGAGCAGTTCTTC.

The chain couples TRBV5-4 to TRBJ1-4; D might be TRBD1 (5 bases). The CDR3 runs 13 residues. The V end lost 4 bases, the J end lost 8 bases, and 12 bases lay between the germline ends. Germline V gene data show CDR1 as SGHNT and CDR2 as YYREEE (reference sequence). The CDR3 DNA follows: TGTGCCAGCAGCCGTGGGCGGGGGGAAAAACTGTTTTTT. This encodes CASSRGRGEKLFF.

The chain recombines TRBV5-6 with TRBJ1-6; 7 positions agree with TRBD1. The CDR3 contains 15 residues. The trim removed 0 bases at V and 10 bases at J, leaving 7 bases unmatched. Germline values: CDR1 SGHDT, CDR2 YYEEEE. The CDR3 spells CASSLVIRGGSPLHF. CDR3 sequence (DNA): TGTGCCAGCAGCTTGGTAATCAGGGGGGGGTCACCCCTCCACTTT.

The V call is TRBV14, the J call TRBJ1-4; the D gene is possibly TRBD1 (5 bases). Trimming shortened V by 1 base and J by 8 bases, and 11 bases separated the two germline ends. In germline, CDR1 is SGHDN, CDR2 FVKESK. CDR3 length: 14 amino acids. The CDR3, as DNA: TGTGCCAGCAGCCAAGCGGGGACGCGGGAAAAACTGTTTTTT. It specifies CASSQAGTREKLFF.

J is TRBJ2-2 and V is TRBV6-5; D ambiguous. V was trimmed by 0 bases and J by 7 bases, leaving 3 bases between them. Germline values: CDR1 MNHEY, CDR2 SVGAGI. The CDR3 has 12 amino acids. The CDR3 DNA is TGTGCCAGCAGTTACTCGTTCGGGGAGCTGTTTTTT. It encodes CASSYSFGELFF.

This rearrangement joins TRBV11-2 to TRBJ2-7; 7 nucleotides agree with TRBD2. CDR1 is SGHAT, CDR2 FQNNGV, per germline. V lost 1 base and J lost 2; bases outside the gene matches: 11. The CDR3 length is 17 residues. The CDR3 DNA follows: TGTGCCAGCAGCTTAGTAGGCTGGACGGGGGGTACCTACGAGCAGTACTTC. Translating gives CASSLVGWTGGTYEQYF.

This chain connects TRBV5-1 to TRBJ2-2; possible D gene TRBD2, 5 bases. V lost 4 bases and J lost 3, with 16 bases in between. CDR3 size: 16 residues. The germline V gene encodes CDR1 SGHRS and CDR2 YFSETQ. The CDR3 reads CASSPAGGGDTGELFF. CDR3 DNA: TGCGCCAGCAGCCCCGCAGGAGGTGGGGACACCGGGGAGCTGTTTTTT.

This rearrangement joins TRBV5-4 to TRBJ2-5, with D possibly matching TRBD1 (5 bases). The CDR3 length is 14 residues. Germline V lookup: CDR1 SGHNT, CDR2 YYREEE (reference sequence). V was cut by 4 bases and J by 2 bases, with 12 bases left in between. In DNA, the CDR3 is TGTGCCAGCAGCATCATGGCAGGGCAAGAGACCCAGTACTTC. Protein: CASSIMAGQETQYF.

This rearrangement joins TRBV18 to TRBJ2-3, with 7 bases fitting TRBD2. Trimming cost V 2 bases and J 3 bases; bases outside gene matches: 5. The CDR3 is 15 residues long. Germline loops: CDR1 KGHSH, CDR2 LQKENI. The CDR3 region has the DNA TGTGCCAGCTCACCAAAGGGAGGGAGTACAGATACGCAGTATTTT. It is translated as CASSPKGGSTDTQYF.

CDR3 DNA sequence: TGCGCCAGCAGCTTGGCCGAGCTCGGGGGGAACACTGAAGCTTTCTTT. Translation gives CASSLAELGGNTEAFF. The chain carries TRBV5-1 and TRBJ1-1, with D possibly TRBD1 on 5 matching bases. The CDR3 length is 16 residues. Germline-derived CDR1 and CDR2 are SGHRS and YFSETQ. Deletions cut 0 bases from V and 1 base from J, with 13 bases between.

The chain carries TRBV7-2 and TRBJ2-3; 15 bases are shared with TRBD2. After removal of 5 bases from V and 2 bases from J, the junction contained 5 bases not matched to a gene. Germline CDR1 SGHTA, CDR2 FQGNSA. CDR3 size: 17 residues. The CDR3 DNA follows: TGTGCCAGCAGCAAGGGACTAGCGGGGGGACTCACAGATACGCAGTATTTT. Translating it yields CASSKGLAGGLTDTQYF. The entire variable domain, with the rest obtained from reference TRBV7-2 and TRBJ2-3, is as follows: GAGVSQSPSNKVTEKGKDVELRCDPISGHTALYWYRQSLGQGLEFLIYFQGNSAPDKSGLPSDRFSAERTGGSVSTLTIQRTQQEDSAVYLCASSKGLAGGLTDTQYFGPGTRLTVL.

The chain links TRBV5-1 to TRBJ2-1, with 12 bases identical to TRBD2. Germline V gene data show CDR1 as SGHRS and CDR2 as YFSETQ. The CDR3 covers 16 residues. V lost 0 bases, J lost 5 bases, and 3 bases stayed unmatched. The CDR3 spells CASSLVLAGGNNEQFF. The CDR3 region has the DNA TGCGCCAGCAGCTTGGTGCTAGCGGGGGGGAACAATGAGCAGTTCTTC.

This clone was counted a single time. The rearrangement joins TRBV9 to TRBJ2-7; possible D gene TRBD1, 5 bases. This CDR3 has 16 amino acids. The germline V gene has CDR1 SGDLS and CDR2 YYNGEE. The ends were cut back, 4 bases at V and 3 bases at J, with 20 bases in the middle. CDR3 DNA: TGTGCCAGCAGCCCCTCGGCCCGACAGTGGGGCTACGAGCAGTACTTC. Amino acid sequence: CASSPSARQWGYEQYF.

The V call is TRBV7-2, the J call TRBJ1-1; D perhaps matches TRBD1 (6 bases). V was clipped by 5 bases and J by 7 bases, with 14 bases between them. This CDR3 contains 13 residues. Germline assignment: CDR1 SGHTA and CDR2 FQGNSA. Here the CDR3 DNA reads TGTGCCAGCAGCCTCCGGGACAAAGGTGAAGCTTTCTTT. Translated, it gives CASSLRDKGEAFF.

The chain carries TRBV23-1 and TRBJ2-4, with TRBD2 matching over 11 bases. TRBV23-1 is marked as an open reading frame, function uncertain. The trim removed 6 bases at V and 2 bases at J, leaving 12 bases unmatched. This CDR3 contains 18 residues. CDR3 amino acids: CASSGTSGEGGTKNIQYF. In nucleotides, the CDR3 is TGCGCCAGCAGCGGGACTAGCGGCGAGGGGGGAACCAAAAACATTCAGTACTTC.

Concerning this clone: Other DNA sequences in the same sample also yield this CDR3. The chain combines TRBV27 with TRBJ2-1, with TRBD2 matching 8 bases. CDR3 length: 13 residues. Germline V gene lookup returns CDR1 MNHEY and CDR2 SMNVEV (reference sequence). The trim removed 6 bases at V and 7 bases at J, leaving 5 bases unmatched. The DNA for the CDR3 is TGTGCCAGCAGGGGGACTAGTAGGAATGAGCAGTTCTTC. This gives the protein CASRGTSRNEQFF.